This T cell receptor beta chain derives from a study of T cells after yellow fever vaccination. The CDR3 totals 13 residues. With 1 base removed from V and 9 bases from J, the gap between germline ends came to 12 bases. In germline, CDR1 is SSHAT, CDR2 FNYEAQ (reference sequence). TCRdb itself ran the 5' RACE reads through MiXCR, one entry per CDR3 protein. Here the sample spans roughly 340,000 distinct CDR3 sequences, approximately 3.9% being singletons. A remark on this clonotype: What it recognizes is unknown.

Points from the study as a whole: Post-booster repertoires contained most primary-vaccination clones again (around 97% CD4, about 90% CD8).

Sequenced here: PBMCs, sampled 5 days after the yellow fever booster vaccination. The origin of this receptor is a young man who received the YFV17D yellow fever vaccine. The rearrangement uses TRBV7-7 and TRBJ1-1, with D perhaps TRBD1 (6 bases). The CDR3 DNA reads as TGTGCCAGCAGCTTAGACAGGGAAACTAAAGCTTTCTTT. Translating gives CASSLDRETKAFF.